The present entry profiles one TCR beta chain with its context. This record comes from a study of blood T cell repertoires in COVID-19. Turning to the study itself: COVID-19 samples from acute and convalescent phases originated in the United States, Italy and Spain. The analysed material was cDNA or gDNA that came from T cells, B-cell-depleted T cells, or PBMCs.

Per the study methods: Reference gene primer amplification yielded estimated nucleated cell counts. Produced via immunoSEQ multiplex PCR; TCRdb's table is partial and in-frame only. Clone size and the V and J calls come from that table; the DNA yielded D and trimming. The table has approximately 170,000 clones, less than 90% seen once. CDR3 length equals 15 residues. Losses at the gene ends were 5 bases for V and 5 bases for J; bases not matched to a gene: 7. CDR1 SNHLY and CDR2 FYNNEI come from the germline V gene. The TCR was taken from a man aged 55 to 69 with acute or convalescent COVID-19. Source material: peripheral blood. This sequence joins TRBV2 and TRBJ2-5, with 11 bases matching TRBD1. The CDR3: CASSLDRGRPETQYF. The CDR3 DNA follows: TGTGCCAGCAGTCTGGACAGGGGGCGTCCCGAGACCCAGTACTTC.